Listed below are T cell receptor beta chains from one sample, sequenced in a study of regulatory T cells in long-lasting Graves disease. TCRdb re-called the multiplex PCR reads with MiXCR, one entry per CDR3 protein. The sample holds approximately 460,000 distinct CDR3 sequences, about a sixth seen once. These sequences were also reported in another study, on T cells in Graves' hyperthyroidism and ophthalmopathy.

The material sequenced was peripheral blood mononuclear cells (PBMCs), taken at new diagnosis, from a patient treated with antithyroid drugs. The receptor source for this set is a woman aged 25 to 39 with Graves disease. CDR3s include the opening cysteine and the closing phenylalanine or tryptophan. The D gene is left open where the match is weak. Not all rows give a size; the values are once, few, many and, for expanded clones, a class.

v_call: TRBV6-1
j_call: TRBJ2-7
clone_size: .
d_call: TRBD1
cdr3_aa: CASSRLIQGGNYEQYF
cdr3_nt: TGTGCCAGCAGCCGCCTTATACAGGGGGGTAACTACGAGCAGTACTTC

v_call: TRBV30
j_call: TRBJ1-2
clone_size: many
d_call: TRBD1
cdr3_aa: CARDRGRDGYTF
cdr3_nt: TGTGCCAGGGACAGGGGACGAGATGGCTACACCTTC

v_call: TRBV9
j_call: TRBJ1-1
clone_size: many
d_call: .
cdr3_aa: CASSVDTRPATEAFF
cdr3_nt: TGTGCCAGCAGCGTAGACACCCGGCCCGCCACTGAAGCTTTCTTT

v_call: TRBV14
j_call: TRBJ2-1
clone_size: many
d_call: TRBD2
cdr3_aa: CASSQKTSGRGYEQFF
cdr3_nt: TGTGCCAGCAGCCAAAAAACTAGCGGGAGAGGGTATGAGCAGTTCTTC

v_call: TRBV11-2
j_call: TRBJ2-3
clone_size: .
d_call: .
cdr3_aa: CASSLGAGTQYF
cdr3_nt: TGTGCCAGCAGCTTAGGGGCGGGTACGCAGTATTTT

v_call: TRBV30
j_call: TRBJ2-1
clone_size: many
d_call: TRBD2
cdr3_aa: CAWSVLAGRSYNEQFF
cdr3_nt: TGTGCCTGGAGTGTTTTAGCGGGTAGGAGCTACAATGAGCAGTTCTTC

v_call: TRBV19
j_call: TRBJ2-2
clone_size: many
d_call: TRBD1
cdr3_aa: CASSFGTGSVANTGELFF
cdr3_nt: TGTGCCAGTAGTTTTGGGACAGGCAGCGTAGCGAACACCGGGGAGCTGTTTTTT

v_call: TRBV6-5
j_call: TRBJ1-1
clone_size: many
d_call: TRBD1
cdr3_aa: CASSSRDSPTNTEAFF
cdr3_nt: TGTGCCAGCAGTTCTCGGGACAGCCCCACGAACACTGAAGCTTTCTTT

v_call: TRBV7-9
j_call: TRBJ1-2
clone_size: .
d_call: .
cdr3_aa: CASSYDSGAYGYTF
cdr3_nt: TGTGCCAGCAGCTACGACTCGGGAGCCTATGGCTACACCTTC

v_call: TRBV12-3/TRBV12-4
j_call: TRBJ1-6
clone_size: many
d_call: TRBD1
cdr3_aa: CASSPTGGSPLHF
cdr3_nt: TGTGCCAGCAGCCCCACAGGGGGATCACCCCTCCACTTT

v_call: TRBV29-1
j_call: TRBJ2-4
clone_size: .
d_call: TRBD1
cdr3_aa: CSVGGTGGNIQYF
cdr3_nt: TGCAGCGTTGGGGGGACAGGGGGAAACATTCAGTACTTC

v_call: TRBV7-9
j_call: TRBJ2-1
clone_size: many
d_call: .
cdr3_aa: CASSRQRNSYNEQFF
cdr3_nt: TGTGCCAGCAGCCGGCAGCGGAACAGTTACAATGAGCAGTTCTTC

v_call: TRBV18
j_call: TRBJ1-5
clone_size: many
d_call: .
cdr3_aa: CASSPRGQGSQPQHF
cdr3_nt: TGTGCCAGCTCACCACGGGGGCAGGGGAGTCAGCCCCAGCATTTT

v_call: TRBV7-9
j_call: TRBJ2-7
clone_size: .
d_call: .
cdr3_aa: CTSDTGAGSYEQYF
cdr3_nt: TGTACCAGCGACACGGGAGCGGGCTCCTACGAGCAGTACTTC

v_call: TRBV27
j_call: TRBJ2-5
clone_size: many
d_call: .
cdr3_aa: CASSLVTQETQYF
cdr3_nt: TGTGCCAGCAGTTTAGTGACTCAAGAGACCCAGTACTTC

v_call: TRBV4-1
j_call: TRBJ2-7
clone_size: few
d_call: TRBD2
cdr3_aa: CASSPRGAGEEQYF
cdr3_nt: TGCGCCAGCAGCCCAAGAGGGGCGGGGGAGGAGCAGTACTTC

v_call: TRBV2
j_call: TRBJ2-2
clone_size: .
d_call: .
cdr3_aa: CASSEYVRDTGELFF
cdr3_nt: TGTGCCAGCAGTGAATATGTACGGGACACCGGGGAGCTGTTTTTT

v_call: TRBV5-5
j_call: TRBJ1-5
clone_size: few
d_call: .
cdr3_aa: CASSFGTNNQPQHF
cdr3_nt: TGTGCCAGCAGTTTCGGGACAAACAATCAGCCCCAGCATTTT

v_call: TRBV5-1
j_call: TRBJ2-2
clone_size: many
d_call: TRBD1
cdr3_aa: CASSSRDSHLGGELFF
cdr3_nt: TGCGCCAGCAGCTCTCGGGACAGCCATTTAGGCGGGGAGCTGTTTTTT

v_call: TRBV30
j_call: TRBJ1-4
clone_size: .
d_call: .
cdr3_aa: CAWSLYRIATNEKLFF
cdr3_nt: TGTGCCTGGAGTCTATACAGAATTGCAACTAATGAAAAACTGTTTTTT